Following are 4 T cell receptor beta chains from one sample sequenced in a study of blood T cell repertoires in COVID-19 (dated by TCRdb to the early 2020s). Library preparation was by the immunoSEQ multiplex PCR assay. The source is immuneACCESS, and TCRdb retained only in-frame sequences with V and J called. Part of the clones is not carried over; for the studies checked, unresolved V genes explain less than half of this, and the remainder is unexplained. The sample includes 100,000 to 150,000 clones, with roughly 72% observed a single time. The top ten clones comprise roughly 5.5% of the sample. The sequenced material came from peripheral blood. The receptors originated from a man aged 60 to 69 with acute or convalescent COVID-19.

This clone has only one observation. V is TRBV5-5 and J is TRBJ2-1; 9 bases align to TRBD2. The CDR3 has 16 amino acids. Germline V gene sequence: CDR1 SGHKS, CDR2 YYEKEE (reference sequence). The V and J ends lost 0 bases and 3 bases, in that order; junction bases with no gene match: 4. DNA for the CDR3: TGTGCCAGCAGCTTGGTGAGCGGGGGGCTCTACAATGAGCAGTTCTTC. It specifies CASSLVSGGLYNEQFF. Drawing the rest from reference TRBV5-5 and TRBJ2-1, the complete variable domain is DAGVTQSPTHLIKTRGQQVTLRCSPISGHKSVSWYQQVLGQGPQFIFQYYEKEERGRGNFPDRFSARQFPNYSSELNVNALLLGDSALYLCASSLVSGGLYNEQFFGPGTRLTVL.

This rearrangement joins TRBV13 to TRBJ2-1, with 12 bases identical to TRBD2. CDR1 is PRHDT and CDR2 is FYEKMQ in the germline V gene (reference sequence). V lost 5 bases to trimming and J lost 0 bases; unmatched junction nucleotides: 11. This CDR3 has 19 amino acids. The CDR3 protein is CASSPKGLAGQFSYNEQFF. CDR3 DNA sequence: TGTGCCAGCAGCCCGAAAGGACTAGCGGGGCAATTCTCCTACAATGAGCAGTTCTTC.

Turning to this clone: Its ends do not fully match the called genes, so a read error is possible. This chain uses TRBV25-1 with TRBJ2-2, with 10 bases fitting TRBD1. CDR1 is MGHDK and CDR2 is SYGVNS in the germline V gene. The CDR3 loop spans 15 amino acids. As DNA, the CDR3 is TGTGCCAGCAGCATGGGACAGGGGTTTCACCGGGGAGCTGTTTTT. It codes for CASSMGQGFHRGAVF.

This rearrangement joins TRBV11-2 to TRBJ1-2, with 7 bases that match TRBD1. The CDR3 sequence is 14 residues long. The germline V gene has CDR1 SGHAT and CDR2 FQNNGV. Trimming at V came to 0 bases and at J to 6 bases, leaving 4 bases not matched to a gene. In DNA, the CDR3 is TGTGCCAGCAGCTTAGATCAGGGGGTAGATGGCTACACCTTC. Protein: CASSLDQGVDGYTF.